A single sample is the source of the 3 T cell receptor beta chains below, sequenced in a study of cytomegalovirus exposure and HLA in healthy donors. The PCR was carried out with 60 Vbeta primers and 13 Jbeta primers. Some clones are missing from TCRdb's copy, which holds only in-frame ones; the method was immunoSEQ multiplex PCR. The sample data list roughly 50,000 clones. The sample comprised PBMCs. These TCRs come from a man aged 35-49 years in good health and CMV-seropositive.

This chain links TRBV4-1 with TRBJ2-7; D is perhaps TRBD2 (5 bases). The CDR3 has 15 amino acids. The V end lost 0 bases, the J end lost 6 bases, and 15 bases lay between the germline ends. Germline V lookup: CDR1 MGHRA, CDR2 YSYEKL. The CDR3 is CASSQDSGRGSEQYF. The CDR3 bases are TGCGCCAGCAGCCAAGATTCTGGCAGAGGGTCCGAGCAGTACTTC.

The chain combines TRBV15 with TRBJ1-5, with D possibly being TRBD1 (6 bases). V was trimmed by 5 bases and J by 5 bases, leaving 16 bases between them. This CDR3 region has 15 residues. The germline V gene encodes CDR1 LNHNV and CDR2 YYDKDF (reference sequence). The CDR3 here is CATSPADRSDQPQHF. The CDR3 DNA reads as TGTGCCACCAGCCCAGCTGACAGGTCGGATCAGCCCCAGCATTTT.

The chain uses TRBV4-1 and TRBJ2-2; 8 bases agree with TRBD2. CDR1 MGHRA and CDR2 YSYEKL come from the germline V gene. V lost 2 bases and J lost 1; bases outside the gene matches: 6. The CDR3 has 17 amino acids. The chain's CDR3 is CASSQWVLAENTGELFF. In nucleotides, the CDR3 is TGCGCCAGCAGCCAATGGGTACTAGCGGAGAACACCGGGGAGCTGTTTTTT.